This T cell receptor (beta chain) stems from a study of glioma-infiltrating T cells. The wider study: Sequencing aimed for about 4- to 11-fold coverage of roughly one million peripheral T cells.

In the case of this clonotype: Its antigen is still unknown.

Study conclusions and caveats: Above-expected tissue-blood divergence occurred in all gliomas, most in low-grade ones.

Trimming took 6 bases from V and 2 from J, leaving 8 bases between them. Germline V gives CDR1 MNHEY, CDR2 SVGEGT. The CDR3 has 12 residues. The iRepertoire nested amplicon-rescue multiplex PCR amplified TCR alpha and beta CDR3s from RNA. Input was 100-400 ng of tissue mRNA or PBMC total RNA. TCRdb re-called the multiplex PCR reads with MiXCR, one entry per CDR3 protein. This table holds more than 300,000 distinct CDR3 sequences, 41% found once. The TCR comes from a human donor with low-grade glioma or glioblastoma, undergoing nonglioma brain surgery, or in good health (not recorded which). J is TRBJ2-7 and V is TRBV6-2 or TRBV6-3, with D uncertain. The specimen was glioma tissue, nonneoplastic brain tissue, or PBMCs (not recorded which). CDR3 nucleotide sequence: TGTGCCAGCAGAGGAACCCCCTACGAGCAGTACTTC. Protein: CASRGTPYEQYF.